Following are 5 T cell receptor beta chains from one sample sequenced in a study of OX40 agonist ivuxolimab in advanced cancers. Libraries were prepared by immunoSEQ multiplex PCR; TCRdb keeps only in-frame clonotypes and omits some of them. The table records tens of thousands of clones, roughly 92% of them present only once. The sequencing here drew on CD4+ or CD8+ T cells sorted from blood, taken in a trial of the OX40 agonist ivuxolimab. The receptors derive from an adult with an advanced solid tumor such as melanoma, head and neck, liver or kidney cancer.

Of note for this clone: This CDR3 is also generated by other DNA sequences in the sample. This chain connects TRBV5-4 to TRBJ1-1; D not certain. Germline CDR1 and CDR2: SGHNT and YYREEE (reference sequence). Between the trimmed V and J ends, which lost 2 bases and 1 base, there was a span of 9 bases. This CDR3 has 14 amino acids. The CDR3 DNA reads TGTGCCAGCAGCTTCCGAACCGCGAACACTGAAGCTTTCTTT. Its translation: CASSFRTANTEAFF.

The chain is built from TRBV2 and TRBJ1-5; D unresolved. This CDR3 comprises 12 residues. Per the germline V gene, CDR1 is SNHLY and CDR2 is FYNNEI. Trimming removed 7 bases at V and 7 bases at J, with 11 bases between. The CDR3 reads CASTTSEQPQHF. CDR3 nucleotides: TGTGCCAGCACCACCTCTGAGCAGCCCCAGCATTTT.

The CDR3 reads CASSLANWQYF. The DNA of the CDR3 is TGTGCCAGCAGCTTAGCAAATTGGCAGTACTTC. V gene TRBV13 combines with J gene TRBJ2-7; D uncertain. V lost 1 base to trimming and J lost 9 bases, with 7 bases between them. The CDR3 is 11 amino acids. The germline CDR1 and CDR2 sequences are PRHDT and FYEKMQ (reference sequence).

The V and J genes are TRBV5-8 and TRBJ2-7; D gene uncertain. The CDR3 totals 12 residues. Germline V gives CDR1 SGHTS, CDR2 YDEGEE. Trimming left V 0 bases short and J 4 bases short, with 5 bases between. As DNA, the CDR3 is TGTGCCAGCAGCTTGGTTGGGTACGAGCAGTACTTC. The encoded protein is CASSLVGYEQYF.

This rearrangement joins TRBV5-8 to TRBJ2-5; D uncertain. Germline assignment: CDR1 SGHTS and CDR2 YDEGEE. V was cut by 0 bases and J by 2 bases, with 5 bases left in between. The CDR3 length is 13 residues. CDR3 coding DNA: TGTGCCAGCAGCTTGGTTGGGCAAGAGACCCAGTACTTC. Protein: CASSLVGQETQYF.